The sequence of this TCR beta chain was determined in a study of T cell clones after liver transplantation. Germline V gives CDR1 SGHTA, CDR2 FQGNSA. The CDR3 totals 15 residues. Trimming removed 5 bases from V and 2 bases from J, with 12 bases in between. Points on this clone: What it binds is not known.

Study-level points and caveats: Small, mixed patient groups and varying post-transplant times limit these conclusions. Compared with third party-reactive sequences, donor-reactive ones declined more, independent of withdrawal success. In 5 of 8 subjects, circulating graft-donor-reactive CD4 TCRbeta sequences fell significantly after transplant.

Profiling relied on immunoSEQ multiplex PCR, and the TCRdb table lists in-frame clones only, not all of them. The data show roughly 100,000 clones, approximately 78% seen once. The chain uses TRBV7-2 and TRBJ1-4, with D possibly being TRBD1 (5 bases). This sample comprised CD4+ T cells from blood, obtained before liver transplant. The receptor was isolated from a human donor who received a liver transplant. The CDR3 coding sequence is TGTGCCAGCAGCCCCGACAGCTTTACTAATGAAAAACTGTTTTTT. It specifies CASSPDSFTNEKLFF. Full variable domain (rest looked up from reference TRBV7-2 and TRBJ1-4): GAGVSQSPSNKVTEKGKDVELRCDPISGHTALYWYRQSLGQGLEFLIYFQGNSAPDKSGLPSDRFSAERTGGSVSTLTIQRTQQEDSAVYLCASSPDSFTNEKLFFGSGTQLSVL.